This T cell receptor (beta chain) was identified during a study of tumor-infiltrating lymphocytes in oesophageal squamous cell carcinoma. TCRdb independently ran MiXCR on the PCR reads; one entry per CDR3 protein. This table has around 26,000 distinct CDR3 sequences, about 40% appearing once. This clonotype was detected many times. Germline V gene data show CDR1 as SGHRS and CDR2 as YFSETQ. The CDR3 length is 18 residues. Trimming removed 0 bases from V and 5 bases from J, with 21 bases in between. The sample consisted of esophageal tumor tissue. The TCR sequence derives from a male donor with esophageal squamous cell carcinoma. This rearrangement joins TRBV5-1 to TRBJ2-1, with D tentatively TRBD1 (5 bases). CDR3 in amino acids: CASSLDRFPPGVHNEQFF. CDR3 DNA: TGCGCCAGCAGCTTGGACAGGTTTCCCCCAGGAGTTCACAATGAGCAGTTCTTC.